The T cell receptor (beta chain) under discussion was sequenced for a study of PD-1 blockade in mismatch repair-deficient tumors (dated by TCRdb to 2016 to 2017). With respect to the entire study: Between late 2013 and September 2016, roughly 84 consecutive patients with about 12 mismatch repair-deficient cancer types, all previously treated and progressing, were enrolled in the trial. Tumor-associated T cell clones were tracked in the peripheral blood of patients responding to PD-1 blockade by deep sequencing of TCR CDR3 regions. General conclusions and limits of the study: After pembrolizumab, tumor-resident clones, which were often undetectable in blood before treatment, expanded rapidly and then contracted, generally ahead of radiologic responses.

Mismatch repair deficiency was established in every enrolled patient by polymerase chain reaction or immunohistochemistry. TCR sequencing was carried out for three patients who responded to pembrolizumab therapy. Pembrolizumab PD-1 blockade was prospectively tested in advanced mismatch repair-deficient cancers, regardless of tissue of origin, in the phase II trial. Peripheral blood T cell samples were gathered serially, both before PD-1 blockade started and at multiple time points afterward. The timing of each blood sample was reported as weeks after the first dose of pembrolizumab. A remark on this clone: Its cognate antigen has yet to be identified. No base-level quality is on record; no much larger clone is a single base apart.

The method was the immunoSEQ multiplex PCR assay. TCRdb provides this immuneACCESS table in a form limited to in-frame rearrangements. Some clones are lacking; in checked studies, under half of them reflect an unresolved V gene, and why the rest are absent is not known. In this sample the table shows around 68,000 clones, approximately 82% of which occur a single time. In total, the top ten clones hold 4.5% to 7% of the sample. Clipping removes 11 bases from V and 7 bases from J, with 9 as the unmatched junction base count. Sequences MNHNS (CDR1) and SASEGT (CDR2) are obtained from the germline V gene. The CDR3 runs 13 residues from the cysteine to the phenylalanine. Of all the DNA, just the CDR3 is kept, 39 bases in frame from base 1.

The TCR originated in an adult with mismatch repair-deficient cancer. The chain is encoded by TRBV6-1 joined to TRBJ2-2, with TRBD1 identical over 8 junction bases. Sequencing was performed on peripheral blood, taken 2 weeks after starting pembrolizumab. At the DNA level, the sequence is TGTGCCGCTAACAGGGGGAAGGACGGGGAGCTGTTTTTT. Translated, it gives CAANRGKDGELFF.